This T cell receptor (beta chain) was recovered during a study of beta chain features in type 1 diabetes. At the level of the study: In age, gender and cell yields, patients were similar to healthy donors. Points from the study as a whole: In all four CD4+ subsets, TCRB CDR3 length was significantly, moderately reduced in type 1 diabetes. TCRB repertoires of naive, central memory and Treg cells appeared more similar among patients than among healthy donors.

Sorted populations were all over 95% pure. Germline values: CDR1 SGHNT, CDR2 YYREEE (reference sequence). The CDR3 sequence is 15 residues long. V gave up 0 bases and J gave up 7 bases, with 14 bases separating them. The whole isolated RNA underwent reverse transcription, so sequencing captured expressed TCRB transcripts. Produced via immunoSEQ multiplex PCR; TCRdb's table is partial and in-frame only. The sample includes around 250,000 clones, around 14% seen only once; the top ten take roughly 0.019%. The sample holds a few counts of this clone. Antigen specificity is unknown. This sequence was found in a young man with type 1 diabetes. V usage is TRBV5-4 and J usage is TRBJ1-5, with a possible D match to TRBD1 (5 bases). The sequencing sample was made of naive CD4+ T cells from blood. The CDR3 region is CASSLDGSGRQPQHF. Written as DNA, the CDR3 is TGTGCCAGCAGCTTGGACGGGTCAGGGAGGCAGCCCCAGCATTTT.